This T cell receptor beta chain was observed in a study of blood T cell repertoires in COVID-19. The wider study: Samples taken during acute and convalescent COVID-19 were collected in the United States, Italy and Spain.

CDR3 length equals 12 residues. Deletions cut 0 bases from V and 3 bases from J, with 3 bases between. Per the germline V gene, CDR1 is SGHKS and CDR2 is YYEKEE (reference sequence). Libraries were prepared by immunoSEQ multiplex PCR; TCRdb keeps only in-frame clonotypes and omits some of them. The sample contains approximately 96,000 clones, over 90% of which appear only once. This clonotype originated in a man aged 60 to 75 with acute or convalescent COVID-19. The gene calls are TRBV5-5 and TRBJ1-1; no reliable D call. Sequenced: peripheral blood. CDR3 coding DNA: TGTGCCAGCAGCTTGGCGTACACTGAAGCTTTCTTT. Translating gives CASSLAYTEAFF.